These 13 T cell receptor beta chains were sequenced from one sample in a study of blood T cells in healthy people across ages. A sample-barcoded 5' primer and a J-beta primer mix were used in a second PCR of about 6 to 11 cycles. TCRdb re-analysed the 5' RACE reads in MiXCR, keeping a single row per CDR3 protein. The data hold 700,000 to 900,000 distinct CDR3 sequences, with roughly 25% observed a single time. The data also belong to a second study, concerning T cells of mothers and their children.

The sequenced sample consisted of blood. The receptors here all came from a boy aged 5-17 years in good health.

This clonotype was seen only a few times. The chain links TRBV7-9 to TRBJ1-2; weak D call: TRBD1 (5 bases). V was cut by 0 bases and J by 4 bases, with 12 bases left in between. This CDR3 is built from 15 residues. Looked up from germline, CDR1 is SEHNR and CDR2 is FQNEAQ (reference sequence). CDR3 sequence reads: CASSLAGGGSYGYTF. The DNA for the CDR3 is TGTGCCAGCAGCTTAGCAGGCGGGGGATCCTATGGCTACACCTTC.

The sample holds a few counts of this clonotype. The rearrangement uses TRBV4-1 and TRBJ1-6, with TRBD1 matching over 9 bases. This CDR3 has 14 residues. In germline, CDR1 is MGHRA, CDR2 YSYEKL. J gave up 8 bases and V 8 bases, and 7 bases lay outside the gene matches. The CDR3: CASGPGQGDSPLHF. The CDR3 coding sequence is TGCGCCAGCGGCCCGGGACAGGGCGATTCACCCCTCCACTTT.

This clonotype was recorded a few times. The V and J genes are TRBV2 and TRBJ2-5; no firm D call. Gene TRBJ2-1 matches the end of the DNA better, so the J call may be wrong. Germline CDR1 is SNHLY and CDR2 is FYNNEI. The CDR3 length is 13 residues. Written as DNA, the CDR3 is TGTGCCAGCAGTGAAGTTTATCTTAATGAGCAGTTCTTC. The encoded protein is CASSEVYLNEQFF.

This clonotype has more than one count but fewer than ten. The CDR3 DNA reads TGCAGTGCTAGAGATGGGGCCGGGAGTCGCGAAAAACTGTTTTTT. Protein: CSARDGAGSREKLFF. The rearrangement links TRBV20-1 to TRBJ1-4, with a weak D call TRBD1 (5 bases). From germline, CDR1 is DFQATT and CDR2 SNEGSKA (reference sequence). V lost 0 bases, J lost 8 bases, and 16 bases lay in between. The CDR3 consists of 15 residues.

The CDR3 protein is CASSVGGGGPPLETQYF. CDR3 sequence (DNA): TGTGCCAGCAGCGTAGGCGGCGGGGGGCCGCCATTGGAGACCCAGTACTTC. The chain links TRBV9 to TRBJ2-5; 8 positions match TRBD2. This CDR3 is 17 amino acids long. J lost 5 bases, V lost 0 bases, and 12 bases had no gene match. CDR1 is SGDLS and CDR2 is YYNGEE in the germline V gene. Drawing the rest from reference TRBV9 and TRBJ2-5, the complete variable domain is DSGVTQTPKHLITATGQRVTLRCSPRSGDLSVYWYQQSLDQGLQFLIQYYNGEERAKGNILERFSAQQFPDLHSELNLSSLELGDSALYFCASSVGGGGPPLETQYFGPGTRLLVL.

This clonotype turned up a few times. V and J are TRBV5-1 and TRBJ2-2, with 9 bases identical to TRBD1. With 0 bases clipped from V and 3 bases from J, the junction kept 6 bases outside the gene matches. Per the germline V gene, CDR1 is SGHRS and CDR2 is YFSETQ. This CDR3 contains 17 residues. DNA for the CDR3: TGCGCCAGCAGCTTGGTGGGGGACAGGGTTGACACCGGGGAGCTGTTTTTT. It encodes CASSLVGDRVDTGELFF.

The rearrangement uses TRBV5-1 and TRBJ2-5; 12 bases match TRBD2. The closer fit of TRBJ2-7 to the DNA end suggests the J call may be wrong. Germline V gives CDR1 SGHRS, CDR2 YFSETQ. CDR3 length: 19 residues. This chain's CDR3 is CASSLRAQTSGGFSYEQYF. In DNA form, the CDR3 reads TGCGCCAGCAGCTTGCGGGCTCAGACTAGCGGGGGTTTCTCCTACGAGCAGTACTTC.

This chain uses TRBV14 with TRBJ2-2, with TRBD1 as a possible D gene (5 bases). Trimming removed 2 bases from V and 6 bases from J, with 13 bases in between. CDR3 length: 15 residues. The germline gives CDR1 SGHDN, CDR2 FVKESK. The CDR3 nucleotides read TGTGCCAGCAGCCAATATGTAGGGGCGGCCGGGGAGCTGTTTTTT. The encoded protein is CASSQYVGAAGELFF. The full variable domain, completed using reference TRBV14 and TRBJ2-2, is EAGVTQFPSHSVIEKGQTVTLRCDPISGHDNLYWYRRVMGKEIKFLLHFVKESKQDESGMPNNRFLAERTGGTYSTLKVQPAELEDSGVYFCASSQYVGAAGELFFGEGSRLTVL.

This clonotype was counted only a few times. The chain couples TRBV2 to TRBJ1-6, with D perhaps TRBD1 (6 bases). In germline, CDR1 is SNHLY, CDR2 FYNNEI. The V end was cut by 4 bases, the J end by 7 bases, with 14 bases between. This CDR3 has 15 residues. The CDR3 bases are TGTGCCAGCAGTGGGGAGGGGGGGTGGAATTCACCCCTCCACTTT. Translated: CASSGEGGWNSPLHF.

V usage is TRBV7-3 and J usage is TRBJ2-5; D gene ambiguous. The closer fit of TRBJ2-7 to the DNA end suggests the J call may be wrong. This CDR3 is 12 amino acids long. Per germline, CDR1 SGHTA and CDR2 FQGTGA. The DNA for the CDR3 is TGTGCCAGCAGCTTAACGGGCCACGAGCAGTACTTC. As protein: CASSLTGHEQYF.

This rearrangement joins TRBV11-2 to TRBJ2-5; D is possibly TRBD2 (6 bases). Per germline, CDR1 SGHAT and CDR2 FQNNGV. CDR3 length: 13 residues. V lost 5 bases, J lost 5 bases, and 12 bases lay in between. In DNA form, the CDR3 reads TGTGCCAGCAGCGCGGGAATGGGGGAGACCCAGTACTTC. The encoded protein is CASSAGMGETQYF. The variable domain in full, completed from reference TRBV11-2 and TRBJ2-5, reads EAGVAQSPRYKIIEKRQSVAFWCNPISGHATLYWYQQILGQGPKLLIQFQNNGVVDDSQLPKDRFSAERLKGVDSTLKIQPAKLEDSAVYLCASSAGMGETQYFGPGTRLLVL.

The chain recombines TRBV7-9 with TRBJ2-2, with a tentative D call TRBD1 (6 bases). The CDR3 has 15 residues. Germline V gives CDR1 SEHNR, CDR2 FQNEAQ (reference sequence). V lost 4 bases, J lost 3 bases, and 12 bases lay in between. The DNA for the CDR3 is TGTGCCAGCAGCTCGGGACAAAGATACACCGGGGAGCTGTTTTTT. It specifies CASSSGQRYTGELFF. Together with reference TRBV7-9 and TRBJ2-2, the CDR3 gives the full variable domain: DTGVSQNPRHKITKRGQNVTFRCDPISEHNRLYWYRQTLGQGPEFLTYFQNEAQLEKSRLLSDRFSAERPKGSFSTLEIQRTEQGDSAMYLCASSSGQRYTGELFFGEGSRLTVL.

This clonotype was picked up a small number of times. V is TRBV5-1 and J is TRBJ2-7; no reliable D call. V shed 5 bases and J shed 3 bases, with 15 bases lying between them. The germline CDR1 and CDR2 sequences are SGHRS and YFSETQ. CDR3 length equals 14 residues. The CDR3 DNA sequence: TGCGCCAGCAGGGAGAATATACTGGGCTACGAGCAGTACTTC. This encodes CASRENILGYEQYF. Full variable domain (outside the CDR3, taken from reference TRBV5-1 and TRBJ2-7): KAGVTQTPRYLIKTRGQQVTLSCSPISGHRSVSWYQQTPGQGLQFLFEYFSETQRNKGNFPGRFSGRQFSNSRSEMNVSTLELGDSALYLCASRENILGYEQYFGPGTRLTVT.